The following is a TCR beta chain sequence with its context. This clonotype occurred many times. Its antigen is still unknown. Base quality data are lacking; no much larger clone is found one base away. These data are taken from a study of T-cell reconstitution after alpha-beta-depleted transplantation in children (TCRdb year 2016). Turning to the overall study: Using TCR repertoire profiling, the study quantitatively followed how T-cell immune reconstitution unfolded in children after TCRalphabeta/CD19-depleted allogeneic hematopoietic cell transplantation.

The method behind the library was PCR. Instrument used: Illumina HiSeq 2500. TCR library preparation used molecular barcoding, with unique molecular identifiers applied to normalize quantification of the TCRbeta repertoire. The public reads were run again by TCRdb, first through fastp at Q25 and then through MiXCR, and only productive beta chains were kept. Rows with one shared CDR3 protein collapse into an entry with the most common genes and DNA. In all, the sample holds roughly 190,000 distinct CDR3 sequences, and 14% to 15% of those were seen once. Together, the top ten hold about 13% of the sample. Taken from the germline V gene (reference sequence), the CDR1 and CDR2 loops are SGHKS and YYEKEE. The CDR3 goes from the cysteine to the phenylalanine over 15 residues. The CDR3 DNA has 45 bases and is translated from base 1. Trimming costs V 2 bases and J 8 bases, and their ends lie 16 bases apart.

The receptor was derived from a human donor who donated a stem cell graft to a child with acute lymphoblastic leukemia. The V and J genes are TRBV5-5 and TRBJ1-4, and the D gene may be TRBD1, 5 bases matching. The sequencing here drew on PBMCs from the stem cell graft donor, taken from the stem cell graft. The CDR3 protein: CASSLISREGEKLFF. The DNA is TGTGCCAGCAGCTTAATATCCAGGGAAGGAGAAAAACTGTTTTTT.